The text below deals with one T cell receptor beta chain. Its antigen is unknown. Using the 5' RACE reads, TCRdb records one entry per CDR3 protein without DNA. Recorded for this sample: more than 350,000 distinct CDR3 sequences. This entry is derived from a study of monozygotic twins with inflammatory bowel disease. Notes on the study in general: For IBD patients, clonotypes shared with others were fewer than for healthy twins, especially with disease activity. Varying immunosuppressive regimens may have increased patient repertoire variability. With inverse Simpson as the measure, TCRbeta diversity was lower in IBD patients than in healthy co-twins.

Germline CDR1 is LGHNA and CDR2 is YSLEER. This CDR3 region has 14 residues. The TCR originated in a human donor with ulcerative colitis or Crohn's disease, or a healthy co-twin of an affected twin (not recorded which). Material: blood. The J gene is TRBJ2-7, the V gene TRBV4-3; the D gene TCRdb calls, TRBD2, cannot be checked with no DNA. The CDR3 sequence: CASSPRVAFYEQYF.